The TCR beta chain described here comes from a study of blood T cell repertoires in COVID-19. Across the whole study: Sample material is recorded as cDNA or gDNA derived from T cells, B-cell-depleted T cells, or PBMCs.

Germline loops: CDR1 KGHSH, CDR2 LQKENI. Trimming took 0 bases from V and 1 from J, leaving 6 bases between them. This CDR3 region has 15 residues. It was during active infection that Seattle patients were enrolled and then longitudinally followed. Profiled with immunoSEQ multiplex PCR; TCRdb holds only in-frame clones, not every one. This sample has about 160,000 clones, with roughly 82% found just once. This TCR was sampled from a woman aged 35 to 49 with COVID-19, enrolled during active disease. This chain joins TRBV18 and TRBJ1-4; D unresolved. The specimen was peripheral blood. CDR3: CASSPPTQTNEKLFF. CDR3 coding DNA: TGTGCCAGCTCACCACCGACTCAAACTAATGAAAAACTGTTTTTT.